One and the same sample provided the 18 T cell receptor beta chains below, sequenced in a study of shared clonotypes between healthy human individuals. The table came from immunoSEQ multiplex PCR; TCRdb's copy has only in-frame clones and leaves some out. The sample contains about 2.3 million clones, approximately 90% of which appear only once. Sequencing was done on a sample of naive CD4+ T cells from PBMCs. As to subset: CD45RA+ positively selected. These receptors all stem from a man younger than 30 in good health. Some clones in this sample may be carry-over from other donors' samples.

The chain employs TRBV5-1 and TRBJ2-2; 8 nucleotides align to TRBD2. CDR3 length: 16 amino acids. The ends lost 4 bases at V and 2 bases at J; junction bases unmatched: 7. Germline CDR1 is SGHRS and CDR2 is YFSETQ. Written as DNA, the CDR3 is TGCGCCAGCAGCCCGATAGCGGGACTCAACACCGGGGAGCTGTTTTTT. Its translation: CASSPIAGLNTGELFF.

Here the CDR3 reads CATSDSYGYTF. As DNA, the CDR3 is TGTGCCACCTCGGACAGCTATGGCTACACCTTC. The rearrangement links TRBV10-3 to TRBJ1-2, with D possibly being TRBD1 (6 bases). Germline CDR1 is ENHRY and CDR2 is SYGVKD. The length of the CDR3 is 11 residues. Trimming shortened V by 10 bases and J by 4 bases, and 10 bases separated the two germline ends.

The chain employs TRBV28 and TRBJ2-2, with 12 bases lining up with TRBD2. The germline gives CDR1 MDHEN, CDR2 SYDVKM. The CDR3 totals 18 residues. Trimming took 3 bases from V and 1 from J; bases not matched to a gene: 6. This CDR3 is CASSFTSGRRRNTGELFF. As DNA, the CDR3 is TGTGCCAGCAGTTTTACTAGCGGGAGGCGGAGGAACACCGGGGAGCTGTTTTTT.

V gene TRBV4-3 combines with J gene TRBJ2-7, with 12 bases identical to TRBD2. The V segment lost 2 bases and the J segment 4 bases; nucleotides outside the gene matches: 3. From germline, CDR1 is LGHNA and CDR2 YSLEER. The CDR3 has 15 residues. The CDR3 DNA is TGCGCCAGCAGCCAAATACTAGCGGGAGGTTACGAGCAGTACTTC. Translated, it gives CASSQILAGGYEQYF.

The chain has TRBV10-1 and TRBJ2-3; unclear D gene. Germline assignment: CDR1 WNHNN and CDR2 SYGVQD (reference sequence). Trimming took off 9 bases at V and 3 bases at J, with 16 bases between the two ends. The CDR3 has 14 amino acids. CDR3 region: CARQWGVGTDTQYF. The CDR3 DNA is TGCGCCAGACAGTGGGGTGTGGGGACAGATACGCAGTATTTT.

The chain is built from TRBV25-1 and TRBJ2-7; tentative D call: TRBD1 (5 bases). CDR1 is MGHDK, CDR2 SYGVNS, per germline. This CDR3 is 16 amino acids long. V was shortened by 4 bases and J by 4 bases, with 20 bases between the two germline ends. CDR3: CASSGSRAHRIYEQYF. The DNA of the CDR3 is TGTGCCAGCAGTGGCTCCAGGGCCCACCGGATATACGAGCAGTACTTC.

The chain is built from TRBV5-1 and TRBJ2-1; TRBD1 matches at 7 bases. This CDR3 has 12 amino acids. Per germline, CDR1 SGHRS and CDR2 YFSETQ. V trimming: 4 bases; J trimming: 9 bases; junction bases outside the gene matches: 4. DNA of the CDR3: TGCGCCAGCAGCCAACAGGGGCCTGAGCAGTTCTTC. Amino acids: CASSQQGPEQFF.

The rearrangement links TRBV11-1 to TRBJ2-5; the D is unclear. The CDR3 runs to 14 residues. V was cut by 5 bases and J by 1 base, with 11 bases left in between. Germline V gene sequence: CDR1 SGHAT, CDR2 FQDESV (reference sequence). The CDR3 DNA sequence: TGTGCCAGCAGCCCACGAAGGGCCCAAGAGACCCAGTACTTC. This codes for CASSPRRAQETQYF.

CDR3 sequence reads: CARRGTGGSYGYTF. The CDR3 nucleotides read TGTGCCAGGAGGGGGACAGGGGGATCCTATGGCTACACCTTC. The gene calls are TRBV2 and TRBJ1-2; 11 bases line up with TRBD1. With 9 bases clipped from V and 4 bases from J, the junction kept 7 bases outside the gene matches. CDR1 is SNHLY and CDR2 is FYNNEI in the germline V gene. The CDR3 sequence is 14 residues long.

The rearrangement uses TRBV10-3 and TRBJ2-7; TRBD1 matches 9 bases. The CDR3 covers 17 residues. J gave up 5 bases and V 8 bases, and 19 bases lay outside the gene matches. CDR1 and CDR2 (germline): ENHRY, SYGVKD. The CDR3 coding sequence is TGTGCCATCGGGGAATTAGGACAGGGGTCTTTTAGCGACGAGCAGTACTTC. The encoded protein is CAIGELGQGSFSDEQYF.

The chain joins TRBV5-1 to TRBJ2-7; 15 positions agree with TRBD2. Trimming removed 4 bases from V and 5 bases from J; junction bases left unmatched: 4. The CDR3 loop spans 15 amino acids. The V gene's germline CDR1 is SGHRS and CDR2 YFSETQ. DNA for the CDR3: TGCGCCAGCAGCCAGGGACTAGCGGGAGGAGACGAGCAGTACTTC. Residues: CASSQGLAGGDEQYF.

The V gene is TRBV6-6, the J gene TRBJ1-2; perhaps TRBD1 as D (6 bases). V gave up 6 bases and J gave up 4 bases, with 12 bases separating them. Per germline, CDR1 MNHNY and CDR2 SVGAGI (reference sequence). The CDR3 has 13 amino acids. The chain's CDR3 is CASRETGRYGYTF. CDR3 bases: TGTGCCAGCAGGGAGACAGGCCGCTATGGCTACACCTTC.

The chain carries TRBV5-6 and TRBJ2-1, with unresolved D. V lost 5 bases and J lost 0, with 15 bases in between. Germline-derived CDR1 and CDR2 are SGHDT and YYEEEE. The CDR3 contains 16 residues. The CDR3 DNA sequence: TGTGCCAGCAGTCCCGTGGGGTGGAGCTCCTACAATGAGCAGTTCTTC. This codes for CASSPVGWSSYNEQFF.

CDR3 loop: CASSHGQVYNEQFF. The CDR3 nucleotides read TGTGCCAGCAGCCATGGACAGGTCTACAATGAGCAGTTCTTC. V and J are TRBV5-8 and TRBJ2-1; TRBD1 agrees at 7 bases. The CDR3 consists of 14 residues. With V trimmed by 4 bases and J by 3 bases, 4 bases remained unmatched. The germline V gene encodes CDR1 SGHTS and CDR2 YDEGEE. The whole variable domain, filled in from reference TRBV5-8 and TRBJ2-1, reads EAGVTQSPTHLIKTRGQQATLRCSPISGHTSVYWYQQALGLGLQFLLWYDEGEERNRGNFPPRFSGRQFPNYSSELNVNALELEDSALYLCASSHGQVYNEQFFGPGTRLTVL.

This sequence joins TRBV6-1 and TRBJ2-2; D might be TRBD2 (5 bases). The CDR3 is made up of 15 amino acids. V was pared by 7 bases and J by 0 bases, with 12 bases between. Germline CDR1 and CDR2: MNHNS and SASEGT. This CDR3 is CASTRSGANTGELFF. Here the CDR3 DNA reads TGTGCCAGCACTAGAAGCGGAGCGAACACCGGGGAGCTGTTTTTT.

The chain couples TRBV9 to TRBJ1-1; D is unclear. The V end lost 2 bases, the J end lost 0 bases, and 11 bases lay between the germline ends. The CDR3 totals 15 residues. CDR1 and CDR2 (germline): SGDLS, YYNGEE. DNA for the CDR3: TGTGCCAGCAGCGTGGGGATGACAATGAACACTGAAGCTTTCTTT. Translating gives CASSVGMTMNTEAFF.

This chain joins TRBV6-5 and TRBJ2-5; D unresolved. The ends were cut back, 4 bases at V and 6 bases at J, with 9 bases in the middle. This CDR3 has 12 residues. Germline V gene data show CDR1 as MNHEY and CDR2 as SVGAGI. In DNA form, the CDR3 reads TGTGCCAGCAGTTCCACATCAAAGACCCAGTACTTC. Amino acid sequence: CASSSTSKTQYF.

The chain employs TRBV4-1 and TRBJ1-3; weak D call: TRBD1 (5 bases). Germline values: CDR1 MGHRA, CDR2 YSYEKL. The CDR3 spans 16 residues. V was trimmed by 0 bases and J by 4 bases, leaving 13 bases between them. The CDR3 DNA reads TGCGCCAGCAGCCAAGATCATGGGGCACTAGGAAACACCATATATTTT. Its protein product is CASSQDHGALGNTIYF.